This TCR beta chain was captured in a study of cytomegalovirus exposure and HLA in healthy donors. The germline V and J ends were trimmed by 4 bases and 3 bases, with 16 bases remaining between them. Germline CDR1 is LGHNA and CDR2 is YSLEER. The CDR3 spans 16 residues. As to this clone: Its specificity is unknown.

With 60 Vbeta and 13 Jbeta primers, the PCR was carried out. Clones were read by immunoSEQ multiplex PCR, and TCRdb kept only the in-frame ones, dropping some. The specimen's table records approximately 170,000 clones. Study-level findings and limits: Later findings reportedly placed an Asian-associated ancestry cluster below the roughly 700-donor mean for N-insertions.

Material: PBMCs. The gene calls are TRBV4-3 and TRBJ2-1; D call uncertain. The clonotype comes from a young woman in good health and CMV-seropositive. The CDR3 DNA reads TGCGCCAGCAGCCCCCGAGGTGCGAGCGACTACAATGAGCAGTTCTTC. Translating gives CASSPRGASDYNEQFF.